Reported below is one T cell receptor beta chain. These data come from a study of control samples from healthy donors and cancer patients. Some clones are missing from TCRdb's copy, which holds only in-frame ones; the method was immunoSEQ multiplex PCR. The ten most abundant clones cover around 2% of a sample with about 210,000 clones. This CDR3 spans 13 amino acids. Germline CDR1 and CDR2: SGHTA and FQGNSA. Trimming stripped 1 base from V and 7 bases from J, with 7 bases between. This clonotype was obtained from a young woman in good health. This chain links TRBV7-2 with TRBJ1-4; D is perhaps TRBD1 (6 bases). The specimen sequenced was blood. The CDR3 DNA is TGTGCCAGCAGCTTAGACAGGGCTGAAAAACTGTTTTTT. Translating it yields CASSLDRAEKLFF.